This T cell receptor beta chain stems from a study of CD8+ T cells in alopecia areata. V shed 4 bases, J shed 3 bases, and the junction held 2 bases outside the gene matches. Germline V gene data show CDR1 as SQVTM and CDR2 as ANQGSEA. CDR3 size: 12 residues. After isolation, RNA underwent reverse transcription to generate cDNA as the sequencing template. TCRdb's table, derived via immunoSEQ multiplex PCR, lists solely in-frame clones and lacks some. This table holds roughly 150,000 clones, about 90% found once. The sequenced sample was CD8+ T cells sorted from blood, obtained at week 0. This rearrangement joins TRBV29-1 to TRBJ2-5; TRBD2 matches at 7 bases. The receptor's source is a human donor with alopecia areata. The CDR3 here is CSVVGTKETQYF. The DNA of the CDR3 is TGCAGCGTTGTCGGGACTAAAGAGACCCAGTACTTC.